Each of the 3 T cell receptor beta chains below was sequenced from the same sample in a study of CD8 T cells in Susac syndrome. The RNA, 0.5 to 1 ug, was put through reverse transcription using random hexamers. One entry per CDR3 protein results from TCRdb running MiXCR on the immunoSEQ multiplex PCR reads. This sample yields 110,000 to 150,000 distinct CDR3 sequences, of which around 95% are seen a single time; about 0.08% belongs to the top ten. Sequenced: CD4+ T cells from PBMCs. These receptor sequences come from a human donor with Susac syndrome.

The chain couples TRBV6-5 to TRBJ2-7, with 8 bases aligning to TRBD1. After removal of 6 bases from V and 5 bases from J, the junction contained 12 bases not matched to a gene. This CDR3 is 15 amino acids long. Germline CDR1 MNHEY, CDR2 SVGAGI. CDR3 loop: CASRDHGTGGDEQYF. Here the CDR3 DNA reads TGTGCCAGCAGAGACCACGGGACAGGTGGCGACGAGCAGTACTTC.

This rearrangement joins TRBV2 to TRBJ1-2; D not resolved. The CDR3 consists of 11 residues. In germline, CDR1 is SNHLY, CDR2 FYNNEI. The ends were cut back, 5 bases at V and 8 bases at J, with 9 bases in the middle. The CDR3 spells CASSRGEGYTF. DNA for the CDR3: TGTGCCAGCAGTCGAGGCGAGGGCTACACCTTC.

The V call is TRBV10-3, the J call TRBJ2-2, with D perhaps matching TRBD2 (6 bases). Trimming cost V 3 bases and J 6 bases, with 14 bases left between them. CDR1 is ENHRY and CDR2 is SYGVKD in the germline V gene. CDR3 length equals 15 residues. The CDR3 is CAISEYRDSSGELFF. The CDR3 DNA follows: TGTGCCATCAGTGAATACCGGGACTCCTCCGGGGAGCTGTTTTTT.